This TCR beta chain was profiled in a study of radiotherapy plus CTLA-4 blockade in lung cancer. Study at large: Around 20% of enrolled patients responded objectively, and more than 25% had disease control.

V was pared by 4 bases and J by 1 base, with 10 bases between. This CDR3 is built from 13 residues. Germline assignment: CDR1 SQVTM and CDR2 ANQGSEA. Method: immunoSEQ multiplex PCR; TCRdb's copy keeps in-frame clones and lacks some. The sample lists about 45,000 clones, 63% seen once, with approximately 18% in the top ten. The sequences come from peripheral blood, collected from a patient treated with radiotherapy plus ipilimumab. The receptor was derived from a human donor with non-small cell lung cancer who had a partial response to radiotherapy plus ipilimumab. The chain recombines TRBV29-1 with TRBJ2-5; D is unresolved. The CDR3 spells CSVVSGLQETQYF. The CDR3 DNA reads as TGCAGCGTTGTTTCGGGTCTCCAAGAGACCCAGTACTTC.